This T cell receptor beta chain was documented in a study of shared clonotypes between healthy human individuals. Whole-study findings and limits: Larger richness was generally estimated for naive than memory subsets. Rarefaction demonstrated incomplete sorted-subset sequencing despite large depth. Sequencing depth was predicted to influence how clonotypes are shared among donors.

The CDR3 is 15 residues long. V shed 6 bases and J 0 bases; nucleotides not matched to a gene: 4. CDR1 is MNHNY and CDR2 is SVGAGI in the germline V gene (reference sequence). Sequencing was performed with immunoSEQ multiplex PCR; in TCRdb, only in-frame clones are kept and a portion is missing. Of 1.4 million or so clones in the sample, 98% to 99% are singletons; the top ten hold 0.36%. Worth noting for this clone: No antigen is known for it.

The origin of this receptor is a man aged 30 to 39 in good health. The specimen was naive CD4+ T cells sorted from blood. As to subset: CD45RA+ positively selected. The chain employs TRBV6-6 and TRBJ2-2; 7 positions agree with TRBD1. CDR3 sequence reads: CASSLDRSNTGELFF. The CDR3 DNA reads TGTGCCAGCAGCCTGGACAGGTCGAACACCGGGGAGCTGTTTTTT.